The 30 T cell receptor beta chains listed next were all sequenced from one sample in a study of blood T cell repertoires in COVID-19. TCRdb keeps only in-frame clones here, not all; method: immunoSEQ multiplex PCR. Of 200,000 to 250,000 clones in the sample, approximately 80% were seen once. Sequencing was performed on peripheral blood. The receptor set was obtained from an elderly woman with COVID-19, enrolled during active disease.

This chain's CDR3 is CASIAGQWANEQFF. The CDR3 bases are TGTGCCTCTATAGCGGGGCAGTGGGCAAATGAGCAGTTCTTC. The chain employs TRBV7-9 and TRBJ2-1; 8 bases are shared with TRBD2. The CDR3 length is 14 residues. V was pared by 11 bases and J by 7 bases, with 13 bases of the junction left unmatched. Germline CDR1 is SEHNR and CDR2 is FQNEAQ (reference sequence).

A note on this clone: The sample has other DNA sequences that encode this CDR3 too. The CDR3 loop reads CASSQQGGTEAFF. CDR3 DNA: TGTGCCAGCAGCCAACAGGGAGGCACTGAAGCTTTCTTT. The chain is built from TRBV3-1 (or the pseudogene TRBV3-2) and TRBJ1-1; tentative D call: TRBD1 (5 bases). Germline CDR1 is LGHDT and CDR2 is YNNKEL (reference sequence). The length of the CDR3 is 13 residues. Deletions cut 2 bases from V and 4 bases from J, with 8 bases between.

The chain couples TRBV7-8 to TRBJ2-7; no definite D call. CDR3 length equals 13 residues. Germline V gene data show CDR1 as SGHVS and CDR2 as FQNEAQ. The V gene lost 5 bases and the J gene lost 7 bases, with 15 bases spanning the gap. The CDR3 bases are TGTGCCAGCAGCCCCCACGCCCCCGAGGAGCAGTACTTC. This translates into CASSPHAPEEQYF.

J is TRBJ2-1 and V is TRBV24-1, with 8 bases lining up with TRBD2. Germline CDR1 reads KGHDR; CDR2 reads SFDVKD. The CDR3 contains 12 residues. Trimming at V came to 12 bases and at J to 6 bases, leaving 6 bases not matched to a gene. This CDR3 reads CAAGTSANEQFF. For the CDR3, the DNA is TGTGCCGCCGGGACTAGTGCCAATGAGCAGTTCTTC.

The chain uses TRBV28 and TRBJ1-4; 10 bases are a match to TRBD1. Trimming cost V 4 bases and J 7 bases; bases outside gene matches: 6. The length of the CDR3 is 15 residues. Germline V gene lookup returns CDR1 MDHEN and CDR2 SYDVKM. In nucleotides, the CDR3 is TGTGCCAGCAGTTCCGGGACAGGGGTTCGTGAAAAACTGTTTTTT. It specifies CASSSGTGVREKLFF.

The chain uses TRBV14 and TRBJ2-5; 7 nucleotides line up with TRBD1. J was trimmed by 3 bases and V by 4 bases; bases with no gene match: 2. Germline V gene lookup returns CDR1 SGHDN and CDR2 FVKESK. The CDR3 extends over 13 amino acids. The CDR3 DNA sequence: TGTGCCAGCAGCCGGGGACAGAAAGAGACCCAGTACTTC. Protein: CASSRGQKETQYF.

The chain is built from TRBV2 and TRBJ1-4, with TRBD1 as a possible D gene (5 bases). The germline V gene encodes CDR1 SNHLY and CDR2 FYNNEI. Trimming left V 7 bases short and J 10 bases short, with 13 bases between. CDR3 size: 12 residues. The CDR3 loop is CASKDTGVKLFF. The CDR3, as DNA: TGTGCCAGCAAGGACACGGGCGTAAAACTGTTTTTT.

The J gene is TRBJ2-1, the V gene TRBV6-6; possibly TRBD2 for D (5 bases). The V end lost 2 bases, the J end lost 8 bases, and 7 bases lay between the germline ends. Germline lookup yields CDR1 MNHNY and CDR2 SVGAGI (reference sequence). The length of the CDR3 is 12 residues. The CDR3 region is CASSYSGHEQFF. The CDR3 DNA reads TGTGCCAGCAGTTACAGCGGCCATGAGCAGTTCTTC.

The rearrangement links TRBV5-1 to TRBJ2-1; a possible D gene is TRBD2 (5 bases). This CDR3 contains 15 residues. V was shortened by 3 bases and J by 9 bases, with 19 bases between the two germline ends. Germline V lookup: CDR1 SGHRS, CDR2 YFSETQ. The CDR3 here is CASSSEEGSWGEQFF. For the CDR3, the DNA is TGCGCCAGCAGCTCGGAGGAAGGATCCTGGGGTGAGCAGTTCTTC.

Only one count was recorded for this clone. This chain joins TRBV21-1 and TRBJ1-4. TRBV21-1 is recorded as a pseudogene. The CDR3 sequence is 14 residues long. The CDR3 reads CARPGGRPNEKLFF. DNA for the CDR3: TGTGCCAGGCCTGGGGGGAGACCTAATGAAAAACTGTTTTTT.

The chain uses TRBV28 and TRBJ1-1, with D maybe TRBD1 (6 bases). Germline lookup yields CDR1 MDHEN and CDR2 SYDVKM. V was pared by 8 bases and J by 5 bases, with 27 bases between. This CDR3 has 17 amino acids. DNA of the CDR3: TGTGCCAGCGTACTCCGGATAGACAGGTTAGGCGGAACTGAAGCTTTCTTT. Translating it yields CASVLRIDRLGGTEAFF.

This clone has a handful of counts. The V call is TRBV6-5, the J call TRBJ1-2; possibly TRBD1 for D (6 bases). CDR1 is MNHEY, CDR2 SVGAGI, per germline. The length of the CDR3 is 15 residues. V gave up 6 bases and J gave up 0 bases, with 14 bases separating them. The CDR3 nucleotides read TGTGCCAGCAGAACAGGGCCAGTGGCTAACTATGGCTACACCTTC. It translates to CASRTGPVANYGYTF.

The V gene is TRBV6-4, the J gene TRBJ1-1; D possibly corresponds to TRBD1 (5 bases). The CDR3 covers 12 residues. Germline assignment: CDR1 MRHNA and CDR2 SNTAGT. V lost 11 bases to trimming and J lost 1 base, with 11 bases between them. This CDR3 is CAGPTANTEAFF. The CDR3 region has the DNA TGTGCCGGCCCGACAGCGAACACTGAAGCTTTCTTT.

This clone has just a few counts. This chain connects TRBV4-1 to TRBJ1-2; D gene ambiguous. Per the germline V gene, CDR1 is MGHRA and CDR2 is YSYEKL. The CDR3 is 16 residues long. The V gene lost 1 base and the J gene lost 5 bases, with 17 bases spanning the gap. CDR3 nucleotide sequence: TGCGCCAGCAGCCAAGCGCAGGTGCCCTTGGTTTATGGCTACACCTTC. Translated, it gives CASSQAQVPLVYGYTF.

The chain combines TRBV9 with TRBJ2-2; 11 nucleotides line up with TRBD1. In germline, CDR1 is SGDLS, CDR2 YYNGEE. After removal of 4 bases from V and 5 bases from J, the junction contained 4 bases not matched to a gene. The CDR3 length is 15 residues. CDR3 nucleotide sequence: TGTGCCAGCAGCACCGGACAGGGGGCAACCGGGGAGCTGTTTTTT. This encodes CASSTGQGATGELFF.

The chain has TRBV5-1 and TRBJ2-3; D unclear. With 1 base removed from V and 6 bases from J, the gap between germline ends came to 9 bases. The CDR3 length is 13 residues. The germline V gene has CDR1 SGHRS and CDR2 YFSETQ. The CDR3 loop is CASSLQTRDTQYF. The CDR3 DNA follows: TGCGCCAGCAGCTTGCAAACGAGGGATACGCAGTATTTT.

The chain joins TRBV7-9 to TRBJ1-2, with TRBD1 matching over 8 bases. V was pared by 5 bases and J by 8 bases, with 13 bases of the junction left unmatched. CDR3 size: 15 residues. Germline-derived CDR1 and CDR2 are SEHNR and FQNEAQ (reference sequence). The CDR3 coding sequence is TGTGCCAGCAGCCCTCTCCGGGACAGGCCGTCAGGCTACACCTTC. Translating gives CASSPLRDRPSGYTF. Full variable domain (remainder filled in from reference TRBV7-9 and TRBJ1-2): DTGVSQNPRHKITKRGQNVTFRCDPISEHNRLYWYRQTLGQGPEFLTYFQNEAQLEKSRLLSDRFSAERPKGSFSTLEIQRTEQGDSAMYLCASSPLRDRPSGYTFGSGTRLTVV.

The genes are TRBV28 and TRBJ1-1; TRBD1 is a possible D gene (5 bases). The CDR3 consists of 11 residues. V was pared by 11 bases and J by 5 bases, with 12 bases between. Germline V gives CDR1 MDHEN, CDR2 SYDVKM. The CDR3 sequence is CALQGRTEAFF. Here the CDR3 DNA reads TGTGCCCTCCAGGGTAGGACTGAAGCTTTCTTT.

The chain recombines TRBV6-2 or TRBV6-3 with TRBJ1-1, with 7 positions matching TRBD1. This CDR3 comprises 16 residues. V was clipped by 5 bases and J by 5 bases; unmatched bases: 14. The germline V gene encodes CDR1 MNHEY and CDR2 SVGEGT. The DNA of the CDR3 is TGTGCCAGCAGTCGTGAGACAGGGTCATACCTAACTGAAGCTTTCTTT. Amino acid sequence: CASSRETGSYLTEAFF.

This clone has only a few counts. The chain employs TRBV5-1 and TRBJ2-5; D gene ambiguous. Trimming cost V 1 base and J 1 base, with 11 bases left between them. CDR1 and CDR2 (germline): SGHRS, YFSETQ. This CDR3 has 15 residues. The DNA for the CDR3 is TGCGCCAGCAGCTTGACCACAGTGATCCAAGAGACCCAGTACTTC. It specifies CASSLTTVIQETQYF.

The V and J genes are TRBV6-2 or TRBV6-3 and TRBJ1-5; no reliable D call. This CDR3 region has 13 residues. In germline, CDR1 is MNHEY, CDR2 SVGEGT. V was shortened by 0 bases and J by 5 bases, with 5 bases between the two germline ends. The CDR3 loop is CASSYSQDQPQHF. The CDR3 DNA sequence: TGTGCCAGCAGTTACTCCCAGGATCAGCCCCAGCATTTT.

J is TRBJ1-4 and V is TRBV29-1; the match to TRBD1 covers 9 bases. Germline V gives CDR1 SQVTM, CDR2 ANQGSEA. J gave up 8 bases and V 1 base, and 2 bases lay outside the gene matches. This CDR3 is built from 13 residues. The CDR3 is CSVEAGQGEKLFF. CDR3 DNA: TGCAGCGTTGAAGCGGGACAGGGCGAAAAACTGTTTTTT.

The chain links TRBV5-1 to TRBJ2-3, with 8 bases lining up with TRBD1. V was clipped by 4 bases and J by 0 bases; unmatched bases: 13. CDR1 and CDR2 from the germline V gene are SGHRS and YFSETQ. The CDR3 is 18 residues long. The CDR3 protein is CASSRRVNRGYSTDTQYF. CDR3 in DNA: TGCGCCAGCAGCCGTCGCGTCAACAGGGGGTATAGCACAGATACGCAGTATTTT.

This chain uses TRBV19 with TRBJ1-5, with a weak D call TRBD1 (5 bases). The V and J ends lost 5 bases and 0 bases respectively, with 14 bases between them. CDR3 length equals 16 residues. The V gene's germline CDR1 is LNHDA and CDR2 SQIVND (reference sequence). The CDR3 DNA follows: TGTGCCAGTAGTTCGATGGCGGGGGATAGCAATCAGCCCCAGCATTTT. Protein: CASSSMAGDSNQPQHF.

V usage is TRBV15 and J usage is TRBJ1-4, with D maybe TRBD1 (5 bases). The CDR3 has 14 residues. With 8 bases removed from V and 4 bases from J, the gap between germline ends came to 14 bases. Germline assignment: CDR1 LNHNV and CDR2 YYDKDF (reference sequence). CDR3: CATRPRQGNEKLFF. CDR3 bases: TGTGCCACCCGTCCTCGCCAGGGTAATGAAAAACTGTTTTTT. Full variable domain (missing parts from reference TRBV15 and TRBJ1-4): DAMVIQNPRYQVTQFGKPVTLSCSQTLNHNVMYWYQQKSSQAPKLLFHYYDKDFNNEADTPDNFQSRRPNTSFCFLDIRSPGLGDTAMYLCATRPRQGNEKLFFGSGTQLSVL.

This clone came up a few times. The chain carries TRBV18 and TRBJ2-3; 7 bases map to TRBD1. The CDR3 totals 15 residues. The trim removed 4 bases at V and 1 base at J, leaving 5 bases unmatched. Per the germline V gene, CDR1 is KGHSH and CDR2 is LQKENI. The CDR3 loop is CASSHGQVGTDTQYF. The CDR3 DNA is TGTGCCAGCTCACACGGACAGGTCGGCACAGATACGCAGTATTTT.

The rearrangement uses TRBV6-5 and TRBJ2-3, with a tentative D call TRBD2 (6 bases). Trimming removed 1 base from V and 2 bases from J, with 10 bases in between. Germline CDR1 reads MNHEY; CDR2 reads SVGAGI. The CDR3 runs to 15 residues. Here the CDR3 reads CASSYYGDFTDTQYF. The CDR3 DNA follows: TGTGCCAGCAGTTACTACGGGGACTTCACAGATACGCAGTATTTT.

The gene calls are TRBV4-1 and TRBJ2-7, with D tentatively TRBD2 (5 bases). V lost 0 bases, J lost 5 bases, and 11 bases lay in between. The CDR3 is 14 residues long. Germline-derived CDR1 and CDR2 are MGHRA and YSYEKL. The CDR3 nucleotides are TGCGCCAGCAGCCAAGATCCAACTAGTAACGAGCAGTACTTC. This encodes CASSQDPTSNEQYF.

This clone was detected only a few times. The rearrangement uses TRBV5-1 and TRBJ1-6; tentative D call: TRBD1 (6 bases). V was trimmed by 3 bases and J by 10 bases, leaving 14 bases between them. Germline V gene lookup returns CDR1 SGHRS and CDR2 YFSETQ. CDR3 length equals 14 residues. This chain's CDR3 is CASSYTGFRSPLHF. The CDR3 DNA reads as TGCGCCAGCAGCTATACAGGGTTCAGGTCACCCCTCCACTTT.

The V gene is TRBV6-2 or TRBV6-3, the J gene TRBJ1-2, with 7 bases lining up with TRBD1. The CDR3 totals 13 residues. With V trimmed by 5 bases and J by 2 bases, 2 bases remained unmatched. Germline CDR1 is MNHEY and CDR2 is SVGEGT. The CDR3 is CASSETGNYGYTF. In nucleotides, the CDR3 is TGTGCCAGCAGTGAGACAGGGAACTATGGCTACACCTTC.